The T cell receptor (beta chain) under discussion was sequenced for a study of CD8 T cell repertoires and HIV-1 epitope variants. Study details: Controls were a CMV, EBV and flu pool, Ebola AY9, and no peptide. Epitopes were three Gag families plus Nef HW9 and YT9.

This clone was observed a single time. Its matching antigen is unknown. A read error may produce the germline difference seen at one junction end. The CDR3 runs 14 residues. Germline CDR1 and CDR2: SGHDN and FVKESK. TCR beta CDR3 was sequenced at survey depth on immunoSEQ. Sequencing used immunoSEQ multiplex PCR; TCRdb keeps in-frame clones, though not all of them. The table shows 6,000 or so clones, with about 65% occurring only once. The origin of this receptor is a male donor with HIV. The chain uses TRBV14 and TRBJ1-2, with TRBD1 matching 7 bases. The sequencing input was cultured CD8+ T cells derived from PBMCs. The CDR3 coding sequence is TGTGCCGGCAGCCCCGCCGGGACAGCATATGGCTACACCTTC. It yields the protein CAGSPAGTAYGYTF.